This T cell receptor beta chain was recovered during a study of CXCR3-negative and CXCR3-positive naive CD8 T cells. The overall study: Per-library TRB read counts averaged about 1.5 +/- 0.3 million, adding up to around 140 million in total. Study results and limitations: Surface CD5 matched across naive subsets, and TRB CDR3 properties served to infer TCR strength. Memory CD8+ cells showed much lower diversity, while both naive subsets were comparably high.

TRB cDNA libraries were made by UMI-labeled 5' RACE. TCRdb re-called the 5' RACE reads and shows each CDR3 protein once, DNA omitted. This table lists over 100,000 distinct CDR3 sequences. The CDR3 is 15 amino acids. CDR1 and CDR2 (germline): SGHTA, FQGNSA. Cells that were CD45RO-CCR7+CD27+CD95- constituted naive CD8+ T cells. Comment on this clonotype: Its cognate antigen is unknown.

The sequencing input was naive CXCR3- CD8+ T cells from blood. The subset is: CD45RO-CCR7+CD27+CD95- naive CD8+ T cells lacking CXCR3 (TNR3-). This TCR came from a human donor in good health. Some clones in this sample may be carry-over from other donors' samples. This rearrangement joins TRBV7-2 to TRBJ2-1. CDR3: CASSLSGSAYNEQFF.